Shown below are 19 T cell receptor beta chains from a single sample sequenced in a study of technical replicates of blood from a few donors. Repertoires were generated with immunoSEQ multiplex PCR, while TCRdb's copy carries only in-frame clones and drops some. The data hold 65,000 to 95,000 clones, with roughly 94% observed a single time. The specimen was T cells isolated from PBMCs. The receptors here all came from a human donor in good health.

This chain uses TRBV5-1 with TRBJ2-7, with 9 bases aligning to TRBD1. From germline, CDR1 is SGHRS and CDR2 YFSETQ. V trimming: 3 bases; J trimming: 2 bases; junction bases outside the gene matches: 3. The CDR3 has 14 amino acids. The CDR3 DNA reads TGCGCCAGCAGCTACTGGACAGGGGCCTACGAGCAGTACTTC. It translates to CASSYWTGAYEQYF.

This rearrangement joins TRBV6-6 to TRBJ2-7, with 10 bases that match TRBD2. CDR1 and CDR2 (germline): MNHNY, SVGAGI (reference sequence). The CDR3 loop spans 15 amino acids. V dropped 6 bases and J dropped 2; count of bases not matched to a gene: 7. The CDR3 DNA reads as TGTGCCAGCAGGCCCGGGACTAGCGACGCCTACGAGCAGTACTTC. Its protein is CASRPGTSDAYEQYF.

V is TRBV5-1 and J is TRBJ1-1; 8 bases match TRBD1. The CDR3 loop spans 15 amino acids. V dropped 4 bases and J dropped 10; count of bases not matched to a gene: 15. Germline V gives CDR1 SGHRS, CDR2 YFSETQ. The CDR3 here is CASSPNLDRGRGAFF. In nucleotides, the CDR3 is TGCGCCAGCAGCCCAAACCTAGACAGGGGACGGGGAGCTTTCTTT. The full variable domain, rest sourced from reference TRBV5-1 and TRBJ1-1, is KAGVTQTPRYLIKTRGQQVTLSCSPISGHRSVSWYQQTPGQGLQFLFEYFSETQRNKGNFPGRFSGRQFSNSRSEMNVSTLELGDSALYLCASSPNLDRGRGAFFGQGTRLTVV.

A few counts support this clone. This sequence joins TRBV5-1 and TRBJ1-2; 7 nucleotides match TRBD1. V trimming: 0 bases; J trimming: 2 bases; junction bases outside the gene matches: 7. CDR3 length: 16 residues. The germline gives CDR1 SGHRS, CDR2 YFSETQ. CDR3 sequence reads: CASSLGPGQENYGYTF. As DNA, the CDR3 is TGCGCCAGCAGCTTGGGGCCCGGACAGGAAAACTATGGCTACACCTTC.

The chain uses TRBV5-6 and TRBJ2-7, with a weak D call TRBD1 (5 bases). Trimming took 0 bases from V and 1 from J, leaving 8 bases between them. Germline V CDR1 and CDR2: SGHDT, YYEEEE. The CDR3 spans 14 residues. The CDR3 DNA follows: TGTGCCAGCAGCTTGGGTGCAGGGTCCTACGAGCAGTACTTC. It translates to CASSLGAGSYEQYF.

CDR3 residues: CASSQDRAGTGYEQYF. As DNA, the CDR3 is TGCGCCAGCAGCCAAGATCGCGCAGGGACAGGCTACGAGCAGTACTTC. The chain couples TRBV4-3 to TRBJ2-7, with 8 bases lining up with TRBD1. Germline V lookup: CDR1 LGHNA, CDR2 YSLEER. The CDR3 has 16 amino acids. Losses at the gene ends were 0 bases for V and 3 bases for J; bases not matched to a gene: 7.

The J gene is TRBJ2-3, the V gene TRBV29-1; TRBD1 matches at 10 bases. In germline, CDR1 is SQVTM, CDR2 ANQGSEA. J gave up 5 bases and V 2 bases, and 7 bases lay outside the gene matches. The CDR3 consists of 15 residues. This CDR3 reads CSVELRQGAQDTQYF. DNA for the CDR3: TGCAGCGTTGAACTGCGACAGGGGGCACAAGATACGCAGTATTTT.

This rearrangement joins TRBV19 to TRBJ1-5; 8 positions agree with TRBD1. V trimming: 7 bases; J trimming: 1 base; junction bases outside the gene matches: 3. CDR1 LNHDA and CDR2 SQIVND come from the germline V gene (reference sequence). This CDR3 is 14 amino acids long. The CDR3 protein is CASNRQGSNQPQHF. The CDR3 region has the DNA TGTGCCAGTAACCGACAGGGGAGCAATCAGCCCCAGCATTTT.

This rearrangement joins TRBV29-1 to TRBJ1-1, with a tentative D call TRBD1 (5 bases). The CDR3 totals 13 residues. Trimming stripped 5 bases from V and 1 base from J, with 11 bases between. Per the germline V gene, CDR1 is SQVTM and CDR2 is ANQGSEA. CDR3 in amino acids: CSVPGPWNTEAFF. Here the CDR3 DNA reads TGCAGCGTTCCAGGGCCCTGGAACACTGAAGCTTTCTTT.

The J gene is TRBJ2-1, the V gene TRBV15; 7 bases line up with TRBD2. V shed 0 bases and J 7 bases; nucleotides not matched to a gene: 9. The CDR3 covers 16 residues. Germline CDR1 reads LNHNV; CDR2 reads YYDKDF (reference sequence). The CDR3 protein is CATSREGRELGNEQFF. The CDR3 DNA is TGTGCCACCAGCAGAGAGGGGAGGGAGCTCGGAAATGAGCAGTTCTTC.

V and J are TRBV6-5 and TRBJ1-2; D is uncertain. This CDR3 spans 13 amino acids. The V and J ends lost 3 bases and 6 bases respectively, with 11 bases between them. Germline V CDR1 and CDR2: MNHEY, SVGAGI. CDR3 coding DNA: TGTGCCAGCAGTTATTCCGGGGAGGATGGCTACACCTTC. Its translation: CASSYSGEDGYTF.

This chain joins TRBV7-3 and TRBJ2-1; 7 positions match TRBD1. V lost 4 bases to trimming and J lost 2 bases; unmatched junction nucleotides: 8. Germline V lookup: CDR1 SGHTA, CDR2 FQGTGA. CDR3 length: 16 residues. The CDR3 protein is CASSYSGGTTYNEQFF. DNA for the CDR3: TGTGCCAGCAGCTATTCAGGGGGTACCACCTACAATGAGCAGTTCTTC.

CDR3 region: CASSRSNTEAFF. Written as DNA, the CDR3 is TGTGCCAGCAGCCGTTCGAACACTGAAGCTTTCTTT. The J gene is TRBJ1-1, the V gene TRBV7-2; D is unclear. Germline V CDR1 and CDR2: SGHTA, FQGNSA. Trimming cost V 5 bases and J 1 base, with 5 bases left between them. This CDR3 spans 12 amino acids.

J is TRBJ1-1 and V is TRBV7-9; perhaps TRBD1 as D (6 bases). The CDR3 covers 15 residues. Germline V lookup: CDR1 SEHNR, CDR2 FQNEAQ (reference sequence). Trimming cost V 5 bases and J 4 bases, with 17 bases left between them. The CDR3 is CASSPPQGSITEAFF. For the CDR3, the DNA is TGTGCCAGCAGCCCCCCACAGGGTTCGATCACTGAAGCTTTCTTT.

The chain joins TRBV29-1 to TRBJ1-2; possibly TRBD1 for D (5 bases). Germline V CDR1 and CDR2: SQVTM, ANQGSEA. V lost 4 bases, J lost 8 bases, and 14 bases lay in between. The CDR3 consists of 12 residues. CDR3 bases: TGCAGCGTTGTCGTTCGCGGGACCGGCTACACCTTC. As protein: CSVVVRGTGYTF.

The chain is built from TRBV9 and TRBJ2-7; possibly TRBD2 for D (7 bases). This CDR3 contains 17 residues. Germline-derived CDR1 and CDR2 are SGDLS and YYNGEE. V lost 0 bases to trimming and J lost 2 bases, with 18 bases between them. The CDR3 DNA follows: TGTGCCAGCAGCGTAGGGCCGGGGGGCAACCTCCCCTACGAGCAGTACTTC. This translates into CASSVGPGGNLPYEQYF. Looking up the rest from reference TRBV9 and TRBJ2-7 gives the full variable domain: DSGVTQTPKHLITATGQRVTLRCSPRSGDLSVYWYQQSLDQGLQFLIQYYNGEERAKGNILERFSAQQFPDLHSELNLSSLELGDSALYFCASSVGPGGNLPYEQYFGPGTRLTVT.

A remark on this clone: The junction departs from the called germline gene at one end, perhaps through a read error. The chain links TRBV6-5 to TRBJ2-1; 7 bases agree with TRBD1. Germline V CDR1 and CDR2: MNHEY, SVGAGI. This CDR3 has 12 amino acids. The CDR3 loop reads CAGSYRGNEQFF. For the CDR3, the DNA is TGTGCCGGCAGTTACAGGGGAAATGAGCAGTTCTTC.

The chain recombines TRBV4-1 with TRBJ1-5; TRBD1 matches at 8 bases. The V gene end was trimmed by 1 base and the J gene end by 0 bases; junction bases not matched to a gene: 5. Germline lookup yields CDR1 MGHRA and CDR2 YSYEKL. This CDR3 comprises 17 residues. DNA of the CDR3: TGCGCCAGCAGCCAAGGGACAGGGTTAGATAGCAATCAGCCCCAGCATTTT. It is translated as CASSQGTGLDSNQPQHF.

This chain connects TRBV11-3 to TRBJ1-1; D gene unclear. From germline, CDR1 is SGHNT and CDR2 YENEEA. The V and J ends lost 1 base and 7 bases respectively, with 10 bases between them. This CDR3 has 13 residues. For the CDR3, the DNA is TGTGCCAGCAGCTTAGCTGTACTAGGTGAAGCTTTCTTT. It specifies CASSLAVLGEAFF.